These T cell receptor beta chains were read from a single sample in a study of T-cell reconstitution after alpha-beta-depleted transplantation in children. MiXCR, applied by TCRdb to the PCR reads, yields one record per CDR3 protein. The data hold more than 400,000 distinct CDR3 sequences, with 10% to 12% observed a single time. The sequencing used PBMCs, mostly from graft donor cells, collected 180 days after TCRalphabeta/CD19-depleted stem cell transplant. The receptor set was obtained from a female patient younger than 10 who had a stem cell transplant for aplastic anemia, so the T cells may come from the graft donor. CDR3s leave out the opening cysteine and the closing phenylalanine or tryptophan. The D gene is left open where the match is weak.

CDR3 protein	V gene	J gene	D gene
ASSRRSGWETQY	TRBV6-1	TRBJ2-5	-
SVLGGHTGELF	TRBV29-1	TRBJ2-2	-
ASSLYRGLVYEQY	TRBV28	TRBJ2-7	TRBD1
SARAGTDYYEQY	TRBV20-1	TRBJ2-7	-
ASSPPGTGGQKLF	TRBV7-9	TRBJ1-4	TRBD1
ATSREVSNNEQF	TRBV15	TRBJ2-1	-
ASSLTAGVYGYT	TRBV7-9	TRBJ1-2	-
SAAGQGRGGYT	TRBV29-1	TRBJ1-2	TRBD1
ASGDRDRDQPQH	TRBV19	TRBJ1-5	TRBD1
SGGGTKETQY	TRBV29-1	TRBJ2-5	TRBD2
SASAGTFQPQH	TRBV20-1	TRBJ1-5	-
ASSQDWDVTDTQY	TRBV3-1	TRBJ2-3	-
ASSSRTSGSLYTQY	TRBV5-6	TRBJ2-3	TRBD2
ASSLSGRYPGTEAF	TRBV7-3	TRBJ1-1	-
ASRGLAGGRGTDTQY	TRBV7-8	TRBJ2-3	TRBD2
ASSLYRGERPQH	TRBV12-3/TRBV12-4	TRBJ1-5	TRBD1
ASSYSWGHEQY	TRBV6-2/TRBV6-3	TRBJ2-7	-
SVEMPLSYNEQF	TRBV29-1	TRBJ2-1	-